Listed below are T cell receptor beta chains from one sample, sequenced in a study of T cell responses to AZD1222 COVID-19 vaccine. The table came from immunoSEQ multiplex PCR; TCRdb's copy has only in-frame clones and leaves some out. The top ten clones hold just over 3% of a sample with 130,000 to 150,000 clones, roughly 90% of them seen once. Sequenced material: peripheral blood, taken on day 0 of AZD1222 vaccination. The receptors originated from an adult in good health. Each CDR3 is given with its conserved first and last residue. Fields, in order: V gene, clone size, J gene, D gene, CDR3 DNA, CDR3 protein. The D gene is left open where the match is weak. The size field is filled for only some rows; it gives once, few, many or a size class.

TRBV6-2/TRBV6-3	.	TRBJ2-3	.	TGTGCCAGCAGTTTTGGGCCCCTTGGGGATACGCAGTATTTT	CASSFGPLGDTQYF
TRBV28	.	TRBJ2-3	.	TGTGCCAGCAAGGCCGGGACGAGAGATACGCAGTATTTT	CASKAGTRDTQYF
TRBV2	.	TRBJ1-2	TRBD1	TGTGCCAGCAGTTTGGGACAGGGGCTTAACTATGGCTACACCTTC	CASSLGQGLNYGYTF
TRBV6-5	.	TRBJ2-7	TRBD1	TGTGCCAGCAGTCGGGACAGGGCCGGCGAGCAGTACTTC	CASSRDRAGEQYF
TRBV6-1	.	TRBJ2-7	.	TGTGCCAGCAGTGAAAGTCTCTACGAGCAGTACTTC	CASSESLYEQYF
TRBV6-6	.	TRBJ1-1	.	TGTGCCAGCAGTTACTCAGGGGTGAACACTGAAGCTTTCTTT	CASSYSGVNTEAFF
TRBV6-5	once	TRBJ1-1	.	TGTGCCAGCAGTTTCGACGGGCGAGGCACTGAAGCTTTCTTT	CASSFDGRGTEAFF
TRBV24-1	.	TRBJ1-1	TRBD1	TGTGCCACCTGCTGTGGGACAGAAATGAACACTGAAGCTTTCTTT	CATCCGTEMNTEAFF
TRBV3-1/TRBV3-2	.	TRBJ1-4	.	TGTGCCAGCAGCCAAGACTCGGGCCAAGATAATGAAAAACTGTTTTTT	CASSQDSGQDNEKLFF
TRBV6-5	.	TRBJ1-1	.	TGTGCCAGCAGAATCGACAGGTACATGAACACTGAAGCTTTCTTT	CASRIDRYMNTEAFF
TRBV19	.	TRBJ2-1	TRBD1	TGTGCCAGTAGTATGGGGACAGCCGAGGGTGAGCAGTTCTTC	CASSMGTAEGEQFF
TRBV28	.	TRBJ1-2	TRBD1	TGTGCCAGCAGGTGGGACAGGGTCAACTATGGCTACACCTTC	CASRWDRVNYGYTF
TRBV5-1	.	TRBJ2-2	.	TGCGCCAGCAGCTCCTTGGGGCAGACTTACATCGGGGAGCTGTTTTTT	CASSSLGQTYIGELFF
TRBV19	.	TRBJ1-2	.	TGTGCCAGTAGCAGCGCTGAGCACTACTCCTATGGCTACACCTTC	CASSSAEHYSYGYTF
TRBV7-3	once	TRBJ2-6	.	TGTGCCAGCAGCTTGGAGTTACCGGGGGCCAACGTCCTGACTTTC	CASSLELPGANVLTF
TRBV28	.	TRBJ2-7	.	TGTGCCAGCAGTTTATATACCTACGAGCAGTACTTC	CASSLYTYEQYF
TRBV7-3	.	TRBJ2-1	.	TGTGCCAGCAGCTTATACGGCAAAGGCTACAATGAGCAGTTCTTC	CASSLYGKGYNEQFF
TRBV5-6	.	TRBJ1-3	TRBD1	TGTGCCAGCAGTTGGACAGGGGCTCATGGAAACACCATATATTTT	CASSWTGAHGNTIYF
TRBV5-1	.	TRBJ1-1	.	TGCGCCAGCAGCCGAGCTCAGGGACGTATGAACACTGAAGCTTTCTTT	CASSRAQGRMNTEAFF
TRBV19	.	TRBJ2-5	.	TGTGCCAGTACCCAGACGGGGCCGCAAGAGACCCAGTACTTC	CASTQTGPQETQYF
TRBV27	.	TRBJ2-1	TRBD2	TGTGCCAGCAGACTAGCGGGAAACTACAATGAGCAGTTCTTC	CASRLAGNYNEQFF
TRBV29-1	.	TRBJ1-2	.	TGCAGCGTTGAGAGCCAGGCCCTTCATGGCTACACCTTC	CSVESQALHGYTF
TRBV6-5	many	TRBJ2-1	.	TGTGCCAGCTTTGGTAGGATGGGAAATGAGCAGTTCTTC	CASFGRMGNEQFF
TRBV11-2	.	TRBJ2-2	.	TGTGCCAGCAGCTTGGGACACATGAACACCGGGGAGCTGTTTTTT	CASSLGHMNTGELFF
TRBV6-5	.	TRBJ1-5	TRBD1	TGTGCCAGCAGTTACCCGGACAGGGGTAGCAATCAGCCCCAGCATTTT	CASSYPDRGSNQPQHF
TRBV19	.	TRBJ1-3	.	TGTGCCAGTAGCCCGCGGGACGGCTACTCTGGAAACACCATATATTTT	CASSPRDGYSGNTIYF
TRBV11-2	.	TRBJ2-2	.	TGTGCCAGCAGCTTAGATCGTTCTACCGGGGAGCTGTTTTTT	CASSLDRSTGELFF
TRBV27	few	TRBJ2-3	.	TGTGCCAGCAGTTTTCTCCCTACTAGAGCGGAAGATACGCAGTATTTT	CASSFLPTRAEDTQYF
TRBV6-5	.	TRBJ2-2	TRBD1	TGTGCCAGCAGCCTTAGACAGGGACGATCCGGGGAGCTGTTTTTT	CASSLRQGRSGELFF
TRBV5-1	.	TRBJ1-1	.	TGCGCCAGCAGGAGCGGAGACACTGAAGCTTTCTTT	CASRSGDTEAFF
TRBV6-5	.	TRBJ1-2	.	TGTGCCAGCAGTTACTCAACGGGGACCGGTGGCTACACCTTC	CASSYSTGTGGYTF
TRBV18	.	TRBJ1-1	.	TGTGCCAGCTCACCACCGTCCTCAGGGAGCACTGAAGCTTTCTTT	CASSPPSSGSTEAFF
TRBV6-5	few	TRBJ1-2	.	TGTGCCAGCAGTTTACAGGGTATTTATGGCTACACCTTC	CASSLQGIYGYTF
TRBV7-2	.	TRBJ2-6	.	TGTGCCAGCAGCTCCGGGCCAAGGGCTGGGGCCAACGTCCTGACTTTC	CASSSGPRAGANVLTF
TRBV5-1	.	TRBJ2-1	TRBD2	TGCGCCAGCAGCACAAGCGGGAGGGCTGTCAATGAGCAGTTCTTC	CASSTSGRAVNEQFF
TRBV28	.	TRBJ2-7	TRBD2	TGTGCCAGCAATCTTGCGGGACTAGCGGTCTACGAGCAGTACTTC	CASNLAGLAVYEQYF
TRBV5-4	.	TRBJ1-1	.	TGTGCCAGCAGCTTGGTTTCAGGGTTGAGAACTGAAGCTTTCTTT	CASSLVSGLRTEAFF
TRBV5-1	.	TRBJ2-1	.	TGCGCCAGCAGCTTTGCTCCCAGCGGAGGGGTCTCCTACAATGAGCAGTTCTTC	CASSFAPSGGVSYNEQFF
TRBV3-1/TRBV3-2	.	TRBJ1-1	.	TGTGCCAGCAGCCAACCGACGGGGAACACTGAAGCTTTCTTT	CASSQPTGNTEAFF
TRBV6-5	.	TRBJ2-7	.	TGTGCCAGCAGGAACCCGGCGAGGGACGAGCAGTACTTC	CASRNPARDEQYF
TRBV4-3	.	TRBJ1-4	TRBD1	TGCGCCAGCAGCCAAGAGTGGACAGGGGGTCCTTTTAATGAAAAACTGTTTTTT	CASSQEWTGGPFNEKLFF
TRBV21-1	.	TRBJ1-2	.	TGTGCCAGCACCTTCTATGGCTACACCTTC	CASTFYGYTF
TRBV7-8	.	TRBJ2-1	TRBD1	TGTGCCAGCAGCTTTCGACTCCCTACCAGGGGGTTAACCTACAATGAGCAGTTCTTC	CASSFRLPTRGLTYNEQFF
TRBV6-5	.	TRBJ1-1	.	TGTGCCAGCAGTTCGAGGAACACTGAAGCTTTCTTT	CASSSRNTEAFF
TRBV27	.	TRBJ2-7	.	TGTGCCAGCAGTTTATACCTTGGCGAGCAGTACTTC	CASSLYLGEQYF
TRBV27	.	TRBJ2-6	.	TGTGCCAGCAGTTGGATGCCTGGGGCCAACGTCCTGACTTTC	CASSWMPGANVLTF
TRBV3-1/TRBV3-2	.	TRBJ1-4	TRBD1	TGTGCCAGCAGCCTCGGGACAGGGGATAATGAAAAACTGTTTTTT	CASSLGTGDNEKLFF
TRBV19	once	TRBJ2-1	.	TGTGCCAGTAGTATTAGGGGAATCTCCTACAATGAGCAGTTCTTC	CASSIRGISYNEQFF
TRBV5-1	.	TRBJ2-1	TRBD2	TGCGCCAGCAGCTTGGTGACTAGCGGGAGGGGGTACAATGAGCAGTTCTTC	CASSLVTSGRGYNEQFF
TRBV29-1	few	TRBJ1-5	.	TGCAGCGTTGAAGGCAGCAATCAGCCCCAGCATTTT	CSVEGSNQPQHF
TRBV5-1	.	TRBJ2-7	.	TGCGCCAGCAGCTTGGTGGAAGTCTACGAGCAGTACTTC	CASSLVEVYEQYF
TRBV30	.	TRBJ2-3	.	TGTGCCTGGAGTCCTGACTTGCTCGGCACAGATACGCAGTATTTT	CAWSPDLLGTDTQYF
TRBV19	.	TRBJ2-1	TRBD1	TGTGCCAGTAGTATGGGGGGACAGGGGTGGAATGAGCAGTTCTTC	CASSMGGQGWNEQFF
TRBV24-1	.	TRBJ1-1	.	TGTGCCACCAGTGATTCCAGGGATATGGCTTTCTTT	CATSDSRDMAFF